The present T cell receptor beta chain was sequenced within a study of cytomegalovirus exposure and HLA in healthy donors. The PCR made use of 60 Vbeta and 13 Jbeta primers. As handled by the study authors: As a later analysis found, there were approximately 80 million unique TCR beta chains, of which roughly 11 million were shared. TCRdb keeps only in-frame clones here, not all; method: immunoSEQ multiplex PCR. Clonal size and the V and J genes are those of that table, whereas D and trimming came from the DNA. The table includes roughly 190,000 clones, around 86% detected once. General study results and limits: Within the data, a cluster of highly shared sequence variants was likely a sequencing artifact. As a later analysis revealed, the rate of TCR association differed by HLA locus, with DRB1 most and HLA-C fewest.

The V segment lost 1 base and the J segment 8 bases; nucleotides outside the gene matches: 10. CDR1 MGHRA and CDR2 YSYEKL come from the germline V gene. The CDR3 extends over 15 amino acids. This clone appeared a single time. Its antigen is undetermined. Sequencing was performed on PBMCs. The chain combines TRBV4-1 with TRBJ1-2, with TRBD1 identical over 7 bases. The TCR was taken from a young man in good health and CMV-seronegative. CDR3 loop: CASSQAGDRAGGYTF. In DNA, the CDR3 is TGCGCCAGCAGCCAAGCGGGAGACAGGGCGGGAGGCTACACCTTC.